These 26 T cell receptor beta chains originate from one sample sequenced in a study of human T cells and chemical hapten exposure. TCRdb fed the RACE reads into MiXCR, producing one record per CDR3 protein. This table has over 65,000 distinct CDR3 sequences, 11% appearing once. Time point meaning: patch test 3, about 24 weeks after DPC sensitization. Treatment in this sample: therapeutic diphenylcyclopropenone sensitization with weekly scalp DPC. The material sequenced was whole blood, taken in connection with sensitization to the hapten diphenylcyclopropenone (DPC). The receptors were gathered from a woman in her forties or fifties with alopecia areata. Some clones in this sample may be carry-over from other donors' samples.

This clonotype was counted ten times or more. The gene calls are TRBV7-6 and TRBJ1-1, with no clear D. The CDR3 runs to 14 residues. The ends were cut back, 1 base at V and 0 bases at J, with 6 bases in the middle. Looked up from germline, CDR1 is SGHVS and CDR2 is FNYEAQ. The CDR3 region has the DNA TGTGCCAGCAGCTTAGAAGGAATGAACACTGAAGCTTTCTTT. Protein: CASSLEGMNTEAFF.

This sequence joins TRBV6-5 and TRBJ2-7; D gene ambiguous. CDR1 and CDR2 from the germline V gene are MNHEY and SVGAGI. This CDR3 has 12 amino acids. V was shortened by 0 bases and J by 9 bases, with 9 bases between the two germline ends. The CDR3, as DNA: TGTGCCAGCAGTTACTCGCTATATAGGCAGTACTTC. As protein: CASSYSLYRQYF.

This clonotype was counted many times. V and J are TRBV6-5 and TRBJ1-3; no clear D. Per the germline V gene, CDR1 is MNHEY and CDR2 is SVGAGI. Trimming took 8 bases from V and 4 from J, leaving 15 bases between them. The CDR3 contains 14 residues. CDR3 residues: CASGKGIRGNTIYF. The CDR3 DNA follows: TGTGCCAGCGGGAAGGGAATACGCGGAAACACCATATATTTT.

This clonotype turned up a few times. This chain uses TRBV28 with TRBJ2-7; the match to TRBD1 covers 8 bases. The CDR3 totals 14 residues. The germline V gene has CDR1 MDHEN and CDR2 SYDVKM. V lost 4 bases and J lost 2; bases outside the gene matches: 4. CDR3 sequence: CASSSGQGPYEQYF. CDR3 DNA sequence: TGTGCCAGCAGTTCAGGACAGGGTCCCTACGAGCAGTACTTC.

V usage is TRBV7-9 and J usage is TRBJ1-4; D remains ambiguous. Trimming shortened V by 3 bases and J by 8 bases, and 13 bases separated the two germline ends. Germline V CDR1 and CDR2: SEHNR, FQNEAQ (reference sequence). The CDR3 consists of 14 residues. Here the CDR3 DNA reads TGTGCCAGCAGCTTTGACGTGGGTACCGAAAAACTGTTTTTT. Translation: CASSFDVGTEKLFF.

This clonotype was seen more than once but under ten times. V gene TRBV6-6 combines with J gene TRBJ1-4, with a weak D call TRBD1 (6 bases). The CDR3 contains 14 residues. V was cut by 6 bases and J by 5 bases, with 13 bases left in between. Per germline, CDR1 MNHNY and CDR2 SVGAGI (reference sequence). CDR3 DNA sequence: TGTGCCAGCAGCCAGGGGCTGATGAATGAAAAACTGTTTTTT. Translating gives CASSQGLMNEKLFF.

This clonotype was seen repeatedly, ten times or more. The chain uses TRBV18 and TRBJ2-5, with D perhaps assigned TRBD1 or TRBD2 (5 bases each). Between the trimmed V and J ends, which lost 3 bases and 1 base, there was a span of 9 bases. Germline V lookup: CDR1 KGHSH, CDR2 LQKENI. CDR3 length: 14 amino acids. CDR3: CASSPRGVQETQYF. The CDR3, as DNA: TGTGCCAGCTCACCGAGGGGAGTCCAAGAGACCCAGTACTTC.

The chain links TRBV20-1 to TRBJ1-6; D gene ambiguous. Germline V gene sequence: CDR1 DFQATT, CDR2 SNEGSKA (reference sequence). This CDR3 region has 12 residues. V was pared by 1 base and J by 10 bases, with 8 bases between. The CDR3 bases are TGCAGTGCTAGAGGTTCGGGGTCACCCCTCCACTTT. It specifies CSARGSGSPLHF.

In this sample, this clonotype turned up many times. DNA of the CDR3: TGTGCCAGCAGTTCTGATGGGGGGACAGGAACTGAAGCTTTCTTT. Residues: CASSSDGGTGTEAFF. The gene calls are TRBV28 and TRBJ1-1; 8 bases are shared with TRBD1. The V and J ends lost 4 bases and 5 bases, in that order; junction bases with no gene match: 9. This CDR3 contains 15 residues. Germline V lookup: CDR1 MDHEN, CDR2 SYDVKM.

This clonotype was observed at least ten times. The chain is built from TRBV29-1 and TRBJ1-1; TRBD1 is a possible D gene (5 bases). Trimming took 3 bases from V and 10 from J, leaving 15 bases between them. This CDR3 region has 12 residues. CDR1 is SQVTM, CDR2 ANQGSEA, per germline. The CDR3 DNA reads as TGCAGCGTTGAGTCTGGGGGTGATGGAGCTTTCTTT. Its protein is CSVESGGDGAFF.

This clonotype has a count of ten or more. The DNA of the CDR3 is TGTGCCAGCAGGGAATGGACGGAGAACATTCAGTACTTC. It translates to CASREWTENIQYF. The chain recombines TRBV5-4 with TRBJ2-4, with no clear D. Trimming cost V 5 bases and J 7 bases, with 13 bases left between them. Per the germline V gene, CDR1 is SGHNT and CDR2 is YYREEE (reference sequence). The CDR3 consists of 13 residues.

In its sample, this clonotype was seen many times. The chain has TRBV18 and TRBJ1-1; D is unclear. The germline V gene encodes CDR1 KGHSH and CDR2 LQKENI. Trimming took 2 bases from V and 0 from J, leaving 4 bases between them. The CDR3 is 13 residues long. CDR3 protein: CASSPVLNTEAFF. The CDR3 coding sequence is TGTGCCAGCTCACCAGTTCTGAACACTGAAGCTTTCTTT.

The table lists this clonotype with a few counts. V usage is TRBV28 and J usage is TRBJ2-7; TRBD1 matches 7 bases. Germline loops: CDR1 MDHEN, CDR2 SYDVKM. The CDR3 has 14 residues. After removal of 9 bases from V and 6 bases from J, the junction contained 14 bases not matched to a gene. CDR3 coding DNA: TGTGCCAGTACCAGGGGGTCCCCCCCCCTCGAGCAGTACTTC. It is translated as CASTRGSPPLEQYF. Supplemented by reference TRBV28 and TRBJ2-7, the full variable domain reads DVKVTQSSRYLVKRTGEKVFLECVQDMDHENMFWYRQDPGLGLRLIYFSYDVKMKEKGDIPEGYSVSREKKERFSLILESASTNQTSMYLCASTRGSPPLEQYFGPGTRLTVT.

This clonotype was counted ten times or more. This rearrangement joins TRBV7-9 to TRBJ2-3; 9 bases line up with TRBD1. The CDR3 spans 16 residues. V lost 0 bases and J lost 2; bases outside the gene matches: 3. Germline-derived CDR1 and CDR2 are SEHNR and FQNEAQ (reference sequence). The CDR3 region is CASSLAGTGNTDTQYF. The CDR3 DNA sequence: TGTGCCAGCAGCTTAGCCGGGACAGGGAACACAGATACGCAGTATTTT.

The chain is built from TRBV14 and TRBJ2-7; no reliable D call. The V end was cut by 2 bases, the J end by 7 bases, with 3 bases between. This CDR3 is built from 10 residues. Germline CDR1 is SGHDN and CDR2 is FVKESK. The chain's CDR3 is CASSQREQYF. For the CDR3, the DNA is TGTGCCAGCAGCCAACGGGAGCAGTACTTC.

In its sample, this clonotype was seen many times. This chain links TRBV7-9 with TRBJ1-4; D gene ambiguous. Trimming took 10 bases from V and 6 from J, leaving 9 bases between them. CDR1 is SEHNR, CDR2 FQNEAQ, per germline (reference sequence). The CDR3 is 11 amino acids. The CDR3 DNA follows: TGTGCCACCGCTCCCTATGAAAAACTGTTTTTT. It is translated as CATAPYEKLFF. Variable domain in full (rest from reference TRBV7-9 and TRBJ1-4): DTGVSQNPRHKITKRGQNVTFRCDPISEHNRLYWYRQTLGQGPEFLTYFQNEAQLEKSRLLSDRFSAERPKGSFSTLEIQRTEQGDSAMYLCATAPYEKLFFGSGTQLSVL.

This clonotype appeared many times. V is TRBV12-3 or TRBV12-4 and J is TRBJ1-1, with a weak D call TRBD1 (5 bases). Trimming cost V 3 bases and J 1 base, with 15 bases left between them. The CDR3 has 16 amino acids. The DNA for the CDR3 is TGTGCCAGCAGTTTCCCCAGACAGCTTAGGAACACTGAAGCTTTCTTT. Translated, it gives CASSFPRQLRNTEAFF.

This clonotype was recorded at least ten times. J is TRBJ2-5 and V is TRBV7-6, with D uncertain. Germline lookup yields CDR1 SGHVS and CDR2 FNYEAQ. This CDR3 is 16 amino acids long. The V gene lost 4 bases and the J gene lost 5 bases, with 20 bases spanning the gap. The CDR3 DNA reads TGTGCCAGCAGCTCCCCCCCCGGGCTTCGTGAGGAGACCCAGTACTTC. It is translated as CASSSPPGLREETQYF.

This chain uses TRBV5-1 with TRBJ1-3, with unresolved D. Germline lookup yields CDR1 SGHRS and CDR2 YFSETQ. Trimming shortened V by 5 bases and J by 0 bases, and 12 bases separated the two germline ends. The CDR3 consists of 15 residues. The CDR3, as DNA: TGCGCCAGCAGTTCCGGACGGAGCTCTGGAAACACCATATATTTT. It codes for CASSSGRSSGNTIYF.

This clonotype was seen ten or more times. This chain links TRBV28 with TRBJ2-7; no firm D call. Trimming left V 7 bases short and J 5 bases short, with 18 bases between. This CDR3 is 14 amino acids long. Germline V lookup: CDR1 MDHEN, CDR2 SYDVKM. The CDR3 sequence is CASTIQGGHHEQYF. In DNA form, the CDR3 reads TGTGCCAGCACTATACAAGGCGGCCACCACGAGCAGTACTTC.

The chain couples TRBV5-1 to TRBJ2-5; D is uncertain. Germline-derived CDR1 and CDR2 are SGHRS and YFSETQ. V was pared by 2 bases and J by 2 bases, with 7 bases between. This CDR3 comprises 13 residues. In DNA, the CDR3 is TGCGCCAGCAGCTTCGGCGGACAAGAGACCCAGTACTTC. Protein product: CASSFGGQETQYF. Filled out from reference TRBV5-1 and TRBJ2-5, the complete variable domain reads KAGVTQTPRYLIKTRGQQVTLSCSPISGHRSVSWYQQTPGQGLQFLFEYFSETQRNKGNFPGRFSGRQFSNSRSEMNVSTLELGDSALYLCASSFGGQETQYFGPGTRLLVL.

This clonotype showed up many times. This chain links TRBV25-1 with TRBJ1-1, with TRBD1 identical over 8 bases. The germline V gene encodes CDR1 MGHDK and CDR2 SYGVNS. The CDR3 runs 13 residues. V lost 7 bases to trimming and J lost 6 bases; unmatched junction nucleotides: 7. Written as DNA, the CDR3 is TGTGCCAGCAATGATGACAGGGGCGCTGAAGCTTTCTTT. Protein product: CASNDDRGAEAFF.

The rearrangement joins TRBV6-5 to TRBJ1-2, with D uncertain. The CDR3 extends over 11 amino acids. Trimming removed 10 bases from V and 5 bases from J, with 11 bases in between. Germline V CDR1 and CDR2: MNHEY, SVGAGI. The CDR3 DNA follows: TGTGCCACCGCCGCCGGGTATGGCTACACCTTC. Protein: CATAAGYGYTF.

This clonotype has more than one count but fewer than ten. The genes are TRBV6-1 and TRBJ1-2; no clear D. V was pared by 6 bases and J by 5 bases, with 13 bases between. Germline-derived CDR1 and CDR2 are MNHNS and SASEGT. The CDR3 extends over 13 amino acids. This chain's CDR3 is CASREGGRYGYTF. The CDR3 coding sequence is TGTGCCAGCAGAGAGGGAGGGAGATATGGCTACACCTTC.

This clonotype has just a few counts. This chain connects TRBV27 to TRBJ2-6; D is unresolved. Germline V gene data show CDR1 as MNHEY and CDR2 as SMNVEV (reference sequence). V lost 2 bases and J lost 0, with 11 bases in between. This CDR3 is 17 amino acids long. The CDR3 DNA sequence: TGTGCCAGCAGTTTAATCGGGCGTGCCTCTGGGGCCAACGTCCTGACTTTC. As protein: CASSLIGRASGANVLTF.

This clonotype was observed many times. This chain connects TRBV7-9 to TRBJ1-4, with D possibly being TRBD1 (5 bases). From germline, CDR1 is SEHNR and CDR2 FQNEAQ (reference sequence). This CDR3 has 18 residues. The V end lost 5 bases, the J end lost 8 bases, and 27 bases lay between the germline ends. CDR3 coding DNA: TGTGCCAGCAGCACAAATTGGGACGCCGTAGGAGGGTACGAAAAACTGTTTTTT. Amino acids: CASSTNWDAVGGYEKLFF.